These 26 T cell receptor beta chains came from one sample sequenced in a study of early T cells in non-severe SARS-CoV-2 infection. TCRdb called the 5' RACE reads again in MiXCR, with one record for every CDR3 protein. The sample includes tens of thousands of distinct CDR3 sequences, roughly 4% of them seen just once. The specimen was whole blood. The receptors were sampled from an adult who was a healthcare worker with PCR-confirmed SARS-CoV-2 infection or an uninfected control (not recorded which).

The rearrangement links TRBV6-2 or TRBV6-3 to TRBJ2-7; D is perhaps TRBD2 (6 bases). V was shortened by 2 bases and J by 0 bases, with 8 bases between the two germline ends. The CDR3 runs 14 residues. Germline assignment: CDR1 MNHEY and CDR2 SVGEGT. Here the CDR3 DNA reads TGTGCCAGCAGTTACGGGGGAGGCTCCTACGAGCAGTACTTC. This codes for CASSYGGGSYEQYF.

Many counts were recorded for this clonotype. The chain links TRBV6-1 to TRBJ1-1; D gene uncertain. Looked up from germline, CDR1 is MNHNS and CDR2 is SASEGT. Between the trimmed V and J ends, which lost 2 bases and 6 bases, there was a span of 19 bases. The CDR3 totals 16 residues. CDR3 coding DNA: TGTGCCAGCAGTGAAAATGGCTTTGGTTTCGCCCCTGAAGCTTTCTTT. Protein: CASSENGFGFAPEAFF.

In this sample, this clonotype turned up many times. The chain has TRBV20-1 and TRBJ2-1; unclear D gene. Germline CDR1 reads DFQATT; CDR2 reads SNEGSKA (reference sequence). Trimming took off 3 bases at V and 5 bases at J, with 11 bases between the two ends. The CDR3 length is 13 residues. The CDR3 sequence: CSASSLADNEQFF. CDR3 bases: TGCAGTGCTAGTAGCTTAGCCGACAATGAGCAGTTCTTC.

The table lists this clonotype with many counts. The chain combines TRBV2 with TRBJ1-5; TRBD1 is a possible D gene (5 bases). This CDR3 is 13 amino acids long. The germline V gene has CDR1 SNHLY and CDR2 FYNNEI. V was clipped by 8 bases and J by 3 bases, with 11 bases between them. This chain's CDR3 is CASRVGANQPQHF. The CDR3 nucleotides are TGTGCCAGCCGGGTAGGGGCCAATCAGCCCCAGCATTTT.

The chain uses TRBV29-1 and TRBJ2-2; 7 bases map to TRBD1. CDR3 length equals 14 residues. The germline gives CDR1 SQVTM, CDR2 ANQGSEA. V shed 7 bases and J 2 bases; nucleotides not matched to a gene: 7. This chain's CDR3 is CSATGERNTGELFF. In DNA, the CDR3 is TGCAGCGCCACAGGGGAAAGAAACACCGGGGAGCTGTTTTTT.

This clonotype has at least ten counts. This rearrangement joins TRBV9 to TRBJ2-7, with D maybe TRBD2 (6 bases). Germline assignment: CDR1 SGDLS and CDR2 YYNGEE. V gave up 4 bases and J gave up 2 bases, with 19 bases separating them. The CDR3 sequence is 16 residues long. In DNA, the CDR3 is TGTGCCAGCAGCATGGACCGGGACTCCCCTACCTACGAGCAGTACTTC. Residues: CASSMDRDSPTYEQYF.

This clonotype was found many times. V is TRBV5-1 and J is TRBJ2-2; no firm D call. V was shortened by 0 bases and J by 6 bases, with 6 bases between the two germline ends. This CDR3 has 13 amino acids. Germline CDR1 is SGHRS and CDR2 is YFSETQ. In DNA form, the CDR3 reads TGCGCCAGCAGCTTGGAAGGTGCCGGGGAGCTGTTTTTT. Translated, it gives CASSLEGAGELFF.

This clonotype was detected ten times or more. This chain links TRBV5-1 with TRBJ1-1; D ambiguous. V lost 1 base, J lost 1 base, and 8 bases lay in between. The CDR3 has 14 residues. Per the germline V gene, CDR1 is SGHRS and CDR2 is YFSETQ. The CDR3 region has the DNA TGCGCCAGCAGCTTGAGGGTGGGGAACACTGAAGCTTTCTTT. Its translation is CASSLRVGNTEAFF.

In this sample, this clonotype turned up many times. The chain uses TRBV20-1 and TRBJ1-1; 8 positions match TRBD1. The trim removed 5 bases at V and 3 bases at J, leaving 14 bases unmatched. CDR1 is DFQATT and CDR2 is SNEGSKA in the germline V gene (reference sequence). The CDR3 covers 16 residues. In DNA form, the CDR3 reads TGCAGTGCTTTTGGACAGGGAGGATTACGGGACACTGAAGCTTTCTTT. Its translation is CSAFGQGGLRDTEAFF.

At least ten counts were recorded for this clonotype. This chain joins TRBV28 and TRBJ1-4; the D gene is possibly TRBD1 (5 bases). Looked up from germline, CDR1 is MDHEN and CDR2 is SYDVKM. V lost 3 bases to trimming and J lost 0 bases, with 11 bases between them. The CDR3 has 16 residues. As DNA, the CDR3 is TGTGCCAGCAGTTTGGAGTTGGGGGCAACTAATGAAAAACTGTTTTTT. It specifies CASSLELGATNEKLFF.

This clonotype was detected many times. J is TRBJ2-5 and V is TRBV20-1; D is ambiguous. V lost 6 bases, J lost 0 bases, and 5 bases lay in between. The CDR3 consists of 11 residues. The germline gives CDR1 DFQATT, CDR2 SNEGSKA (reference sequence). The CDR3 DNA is TGCAGTGCCGAGTACCAAGAGACCCAGTACTTC. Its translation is CSAEYQETQYF.

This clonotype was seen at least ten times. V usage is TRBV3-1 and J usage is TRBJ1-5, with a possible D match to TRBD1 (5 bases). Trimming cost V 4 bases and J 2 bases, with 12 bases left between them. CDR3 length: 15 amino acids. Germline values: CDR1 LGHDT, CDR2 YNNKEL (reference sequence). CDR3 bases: TGTGCCAGCAGCCTGTCTGACAGTCGCAATCAGCCCCAGCATTTT. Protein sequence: CASSLSDSRNQPQHF.

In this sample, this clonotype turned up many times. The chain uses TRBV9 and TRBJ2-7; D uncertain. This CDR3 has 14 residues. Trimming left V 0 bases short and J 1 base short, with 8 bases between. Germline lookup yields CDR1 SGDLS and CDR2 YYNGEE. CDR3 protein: CASSVGQVSYEQYF. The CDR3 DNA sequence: TGTGCCAGCAGCGTAGGGCAGGTATCCTACGAGCAGTACTTC.

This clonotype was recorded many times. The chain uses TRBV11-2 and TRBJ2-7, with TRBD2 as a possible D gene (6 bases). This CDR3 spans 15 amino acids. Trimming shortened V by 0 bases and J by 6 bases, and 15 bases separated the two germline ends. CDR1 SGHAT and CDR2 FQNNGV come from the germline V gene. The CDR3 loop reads CASSLEAGPGTEQYF. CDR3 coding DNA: TGTGCCAGCAGCTTAGAAGCGGGCCCCGGGACCGAGCAGTACTTC.

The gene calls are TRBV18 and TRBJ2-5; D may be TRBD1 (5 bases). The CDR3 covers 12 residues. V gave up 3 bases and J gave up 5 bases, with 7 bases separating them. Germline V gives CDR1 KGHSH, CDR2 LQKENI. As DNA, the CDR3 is TGTGCCAGCTCACCGGCAGGGGAGACCCAGTACTTC. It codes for CASSPAGETQYF.

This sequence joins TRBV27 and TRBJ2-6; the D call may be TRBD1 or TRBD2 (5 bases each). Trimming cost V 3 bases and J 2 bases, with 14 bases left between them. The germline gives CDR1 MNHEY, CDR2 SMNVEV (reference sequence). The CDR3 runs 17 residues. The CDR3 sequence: CASSLRGAQAGANVLTF. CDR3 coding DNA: TGTGCCAGCAGTTTGAGGGGAGCTCAAGCTGGGGCCAACGTCCTGACTTTC. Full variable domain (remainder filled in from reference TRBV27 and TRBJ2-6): EAQVTQNPRYLITVTGKKLTVTCSQNMNHEYMSWYRQDPGLGLRQIYYSMNVEVTDKGDVPEGYKVSRKEKRNFPLILESPSPNQTSLYFCASSLRGAQAGANVLTFGAGSRLTVL.

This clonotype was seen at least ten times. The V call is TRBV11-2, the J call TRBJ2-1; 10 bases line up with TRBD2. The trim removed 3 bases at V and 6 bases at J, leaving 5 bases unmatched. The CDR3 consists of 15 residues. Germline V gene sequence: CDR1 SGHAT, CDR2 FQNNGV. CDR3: CASSFGLAATNEQFF. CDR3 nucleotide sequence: TGTGCCAGCAGCTTTGGACTAGCGGCGACCAATGAGCAGTTCTTC.

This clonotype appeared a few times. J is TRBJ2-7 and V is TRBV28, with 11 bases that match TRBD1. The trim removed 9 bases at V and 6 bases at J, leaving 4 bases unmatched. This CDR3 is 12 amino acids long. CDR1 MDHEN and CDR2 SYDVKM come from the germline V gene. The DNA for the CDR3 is TGTGCCAGTCGGACAGGGGGCGGCGAGCAGTACTTC. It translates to CASRTGGGEQYF.

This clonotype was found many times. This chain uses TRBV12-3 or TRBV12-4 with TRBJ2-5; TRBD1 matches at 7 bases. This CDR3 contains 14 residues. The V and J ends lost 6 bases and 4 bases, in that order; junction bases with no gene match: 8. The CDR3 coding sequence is TGTGCCAGCAGACGGGACAGAGGGATAGAGACCCAGTACTTC. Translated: CASRRDRGIETQYF.

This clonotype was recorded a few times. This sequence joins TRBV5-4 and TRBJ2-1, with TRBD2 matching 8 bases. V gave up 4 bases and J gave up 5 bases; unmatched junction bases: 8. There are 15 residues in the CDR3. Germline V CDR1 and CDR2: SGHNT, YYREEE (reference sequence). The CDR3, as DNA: TGTGCCAGCAGCCGCGGGGGGCTAGGCGACAATGAGCAGTTCTTC. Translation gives CASSRGGLGDNEQFF.

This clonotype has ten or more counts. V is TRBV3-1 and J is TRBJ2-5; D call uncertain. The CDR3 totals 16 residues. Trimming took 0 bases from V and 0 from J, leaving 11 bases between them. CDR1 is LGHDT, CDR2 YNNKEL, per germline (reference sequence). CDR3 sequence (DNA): TGTGCCAGCAGCCAAGAGATTGGAGACTACCAAGAGACCCAGTACTTC. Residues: CASSQEIGDYQETQYF.

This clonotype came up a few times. Written as DNA, the CDR3 is TGTGCCAGCAGCTTGGACAGCAACACAGATACGCAGTATTTT. This encodes CASSLDSNTDTQYF. The chain links TRBV7-2 to TRBJ2-3; TRBD1 might be the D (6 bases). This CDR3 region has 14 residues. V lost 3 bases, J lost 2 bases, and 9 bases lay in between. Germline CDR1 SGHTA, CDR2 FQGNSA.

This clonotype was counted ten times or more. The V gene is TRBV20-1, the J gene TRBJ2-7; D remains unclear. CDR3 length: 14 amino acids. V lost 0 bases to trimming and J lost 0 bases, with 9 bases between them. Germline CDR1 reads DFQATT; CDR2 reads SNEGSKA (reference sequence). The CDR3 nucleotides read TGCAGTGCTAGAGATTTACCTCTCTCCTACGAGCAGTACTTC. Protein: CSARDLPLSYEQYF.

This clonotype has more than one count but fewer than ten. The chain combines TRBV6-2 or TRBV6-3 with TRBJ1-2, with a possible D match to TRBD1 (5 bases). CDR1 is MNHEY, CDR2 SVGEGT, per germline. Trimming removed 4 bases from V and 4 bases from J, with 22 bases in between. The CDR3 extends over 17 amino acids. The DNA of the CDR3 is TGTGCCAGCAGTTCACCGGGACTGGGATTTATCCCCTATGGCTACACCTTC. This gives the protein CASSSPGLGFIPYGYTF.

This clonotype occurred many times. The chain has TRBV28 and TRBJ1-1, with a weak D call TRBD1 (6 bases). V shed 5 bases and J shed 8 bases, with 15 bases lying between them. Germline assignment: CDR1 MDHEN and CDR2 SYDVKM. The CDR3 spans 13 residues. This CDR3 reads CASSLGGTTEAFF. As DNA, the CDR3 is TGTGCCAGCAGTCTTGGAGGGACAACCGAAGCTTTCTTT. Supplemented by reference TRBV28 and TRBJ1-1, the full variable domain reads DVKVTQSSRYLVKRTGEKVFLECVQDMDHENMFWYRQDPGLGLRLIYFSYDVKMKEKGDIPEGYSVSREKKERFSLILESASTNQTSMYLCASSLGGTTEAFFGQGTRLTVV.

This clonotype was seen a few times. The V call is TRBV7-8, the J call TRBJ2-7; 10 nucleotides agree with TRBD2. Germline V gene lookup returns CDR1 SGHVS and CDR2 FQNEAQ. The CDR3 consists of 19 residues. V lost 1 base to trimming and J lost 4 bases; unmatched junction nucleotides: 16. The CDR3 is CASSLGAGLWSSGRYEQYF. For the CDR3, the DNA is TGTGCCAGCAGCTTAGGTGCAGGGCTGTGGAGTAGCGGGAGGTACGAGCAGTACTTC.